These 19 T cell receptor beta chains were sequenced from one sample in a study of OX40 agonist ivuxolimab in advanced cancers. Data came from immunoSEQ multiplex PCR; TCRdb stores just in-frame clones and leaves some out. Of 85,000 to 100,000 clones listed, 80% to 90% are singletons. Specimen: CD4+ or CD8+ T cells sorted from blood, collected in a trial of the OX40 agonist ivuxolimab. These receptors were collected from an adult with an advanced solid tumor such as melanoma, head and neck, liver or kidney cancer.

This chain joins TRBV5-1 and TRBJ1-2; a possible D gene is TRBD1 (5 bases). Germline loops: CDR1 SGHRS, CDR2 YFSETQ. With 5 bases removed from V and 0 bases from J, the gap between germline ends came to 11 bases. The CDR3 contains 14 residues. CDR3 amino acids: CASSFGGANYGYTF. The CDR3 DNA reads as TGCGCCAGCAGTTTTGGGGGAGCTAACTATGGCTACACCTTC. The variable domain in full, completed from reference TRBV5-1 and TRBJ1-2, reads KAGVTQTPRYLIKTRGQQVTLSCSPISGHRSVSWYQQTPGQGLQFLFEYFSETQRNKGNFPGRFSGRQFSNSRSEMNVSTLELGDSALYLCASSFGGANYGYTFGSGTRLTVV.

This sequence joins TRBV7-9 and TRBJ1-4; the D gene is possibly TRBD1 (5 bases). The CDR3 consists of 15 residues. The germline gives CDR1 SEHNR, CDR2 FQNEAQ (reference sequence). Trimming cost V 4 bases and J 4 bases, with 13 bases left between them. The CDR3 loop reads CASSSGLGGNEKLFF. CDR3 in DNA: TGTGCCAGCAGCTCTGGCCTCGGGGGTAATGAAAAACTGTTTTTT. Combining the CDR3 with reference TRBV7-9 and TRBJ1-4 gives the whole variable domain DTGVSQNPRHKITKRGQNVTFRCDPISEHNRLYWYRQTLGQGPEFLTYFQNEAQLEKSRLLSDRFSAERPKGSFSTLEIQRTEQGDSAMYLCASSSGLGGNEKLFFGSGTQLSVL.

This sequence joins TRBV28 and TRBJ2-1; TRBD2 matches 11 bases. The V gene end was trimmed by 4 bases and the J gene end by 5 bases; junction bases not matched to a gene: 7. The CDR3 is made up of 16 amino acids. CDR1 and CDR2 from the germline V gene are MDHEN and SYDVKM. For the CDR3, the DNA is TGTGCCAGCAGTTCCGGGACTAGCGGATCCCACAATGAGCAGTTCTTC. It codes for CASSSGTSGSHNEQFF.

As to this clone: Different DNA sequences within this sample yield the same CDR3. The CDR3 nucleotides are TGTGCCAGCAGCCCGACAGAAACCTACAATGAGCAGTTCTTC. It encodes CASSPTETYNEQFF. The chain has TRBV7-9 and TRBJ2-1; tentatively, D is TRBD1 (5 bases). Per the germline V gene, CDR1 is SEHNR and CDR2 is FQNEAQ (reference sequence). The V end was cut by 5 bases, the J end by 2 bases, with 10 bases between. The CDR3 is 14 residues long.

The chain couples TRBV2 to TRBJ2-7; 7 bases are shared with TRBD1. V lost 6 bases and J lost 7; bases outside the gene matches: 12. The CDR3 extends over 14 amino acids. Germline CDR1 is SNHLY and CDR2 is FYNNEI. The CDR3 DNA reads TGTGCCAGCAGCTATACCGGGACAGCCACAGAGCAGTACTTC. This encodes CASSYTGTATEQYF.

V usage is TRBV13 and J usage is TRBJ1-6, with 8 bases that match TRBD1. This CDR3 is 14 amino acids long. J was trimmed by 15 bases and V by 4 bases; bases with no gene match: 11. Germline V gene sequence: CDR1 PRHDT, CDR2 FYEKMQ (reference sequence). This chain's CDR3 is CASSYGTGYPNLHF. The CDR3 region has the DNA TGTGCCAGCAGCTATGGGACAGGCTATCCAAACCTCCACTTT.

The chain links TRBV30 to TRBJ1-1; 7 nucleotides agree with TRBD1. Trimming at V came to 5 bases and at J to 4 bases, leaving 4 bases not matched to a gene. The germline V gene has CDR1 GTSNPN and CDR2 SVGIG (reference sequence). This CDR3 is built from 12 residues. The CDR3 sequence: CAWETGATEAFF. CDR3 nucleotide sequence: TGTGCCTGGGAAACAGGGGCCACTGAAGCTTTCTTT.

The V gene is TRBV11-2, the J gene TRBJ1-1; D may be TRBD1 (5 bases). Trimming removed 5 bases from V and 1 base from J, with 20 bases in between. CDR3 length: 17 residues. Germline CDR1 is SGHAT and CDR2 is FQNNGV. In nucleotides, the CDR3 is TGTGCCAGCAGCCGCCGATTAGGGGAACGGCCGAACACTGAAGCTTTCTTT. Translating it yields CASSRRLGERPNTEAFF.

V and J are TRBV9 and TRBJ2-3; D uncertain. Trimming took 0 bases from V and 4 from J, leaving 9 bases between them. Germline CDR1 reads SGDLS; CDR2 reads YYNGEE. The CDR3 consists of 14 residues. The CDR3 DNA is TGTGCCAGCAGCGTAGACGGGCTCGCAGATACGCAGTATTTT. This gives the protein CASSVDGLADTQYF.

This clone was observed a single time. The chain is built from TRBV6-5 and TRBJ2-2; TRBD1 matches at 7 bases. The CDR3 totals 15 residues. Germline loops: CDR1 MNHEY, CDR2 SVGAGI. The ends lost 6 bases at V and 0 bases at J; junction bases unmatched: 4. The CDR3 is CASSSGTANTGELFF. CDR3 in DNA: TGTGCCAGCAGCTCCGGGACAGCGAACACCGGGGAGCTGTTTTTT.

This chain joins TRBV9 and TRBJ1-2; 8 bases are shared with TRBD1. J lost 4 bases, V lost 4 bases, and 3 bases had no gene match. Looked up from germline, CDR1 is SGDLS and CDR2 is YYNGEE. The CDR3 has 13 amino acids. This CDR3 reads CASSQTGVYGYTF. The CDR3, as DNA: TGTGCCAGCAGCCAGACAGGGGTCTATGGCTACACCTTC.

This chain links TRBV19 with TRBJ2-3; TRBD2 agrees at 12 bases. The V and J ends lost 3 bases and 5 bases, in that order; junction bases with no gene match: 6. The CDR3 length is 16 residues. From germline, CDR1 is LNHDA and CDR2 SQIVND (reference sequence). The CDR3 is CASSILAGGSGDTQYF. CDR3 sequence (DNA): TGTGCCAGTAGTATCCTAGCGGGGGGGTCCGGAGATACGCAGTATTTT.

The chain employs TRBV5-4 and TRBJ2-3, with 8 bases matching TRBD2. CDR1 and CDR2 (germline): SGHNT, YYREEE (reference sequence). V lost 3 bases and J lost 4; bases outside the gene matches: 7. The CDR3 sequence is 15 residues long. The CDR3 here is CASSSYTGGADTQYF. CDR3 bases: TGTGCCAGCAGCTCTTACACCGGGGGGGCAGATACGCAGTATTTT.

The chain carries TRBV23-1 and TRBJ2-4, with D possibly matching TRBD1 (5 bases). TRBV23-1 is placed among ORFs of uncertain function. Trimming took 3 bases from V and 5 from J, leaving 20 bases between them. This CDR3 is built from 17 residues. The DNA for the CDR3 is TGCGCCAGCAGTCAGAGAAGGCAGGGAAAGTATCAAAACATTCAGTACTTC. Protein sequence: CASSQRRQGKYQNIQYF.

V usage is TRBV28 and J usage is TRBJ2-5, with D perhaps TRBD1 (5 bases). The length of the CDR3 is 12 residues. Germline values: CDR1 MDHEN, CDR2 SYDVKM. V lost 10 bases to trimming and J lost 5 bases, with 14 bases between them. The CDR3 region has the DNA TGTGCCACCACTCAGGGTTTGGAGACCCAGTACTTC. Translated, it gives CATTQGLETQYF.

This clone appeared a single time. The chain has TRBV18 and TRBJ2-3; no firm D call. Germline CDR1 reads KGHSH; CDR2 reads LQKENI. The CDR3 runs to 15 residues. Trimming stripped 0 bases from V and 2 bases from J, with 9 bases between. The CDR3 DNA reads TGTGCCAGCTCACCACCGTCATTGAACACAGATACGCAGTATTTT. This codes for CASSPPSLNTDTQYF.

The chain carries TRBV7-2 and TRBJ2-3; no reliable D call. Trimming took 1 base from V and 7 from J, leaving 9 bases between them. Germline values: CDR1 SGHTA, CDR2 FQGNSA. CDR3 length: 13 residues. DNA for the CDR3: TGTGCCAGCAGCTTAGGGGGTACATATACGCAGTATTTT. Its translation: CASSLGGTYTQYF.

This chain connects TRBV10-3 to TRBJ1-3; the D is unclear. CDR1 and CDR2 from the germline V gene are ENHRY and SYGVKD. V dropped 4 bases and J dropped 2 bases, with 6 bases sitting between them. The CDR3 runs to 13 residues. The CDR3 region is CAISAQAGNTIYF. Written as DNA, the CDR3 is TGTGCCATCAGTGCCCAGGCTGGAAACACCATATATTTT.

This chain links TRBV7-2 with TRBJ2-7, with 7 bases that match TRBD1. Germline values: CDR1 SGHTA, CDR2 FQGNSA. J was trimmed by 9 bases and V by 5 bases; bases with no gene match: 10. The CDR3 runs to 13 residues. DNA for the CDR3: TGTGCCAGCAGCCCTGGGACAGCCCACGGGCAGTACTTC. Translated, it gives CASSPGTAHGQYF.